This note documents a single TCR beta chain sequence. What it binds is not known. These data are taken from a study of T cell responses to AZD1222 COVID-19 vaccine. Study-wide results and limits: Of spike-specific TCRs, nearly half reportedly target regions left unmutated in variants. Just a handful of AZD1222 recipients were seropositive at baseline. Most donors were white British, females outnumbered males, and clonal diversity was possibly underestimated. Spike was spanned by vaccine-associated CD4 TCRs, which were dominant at 160-218 and 743-854.

The CDR3 covers 16 residues. Germline V gene sequence: CDR1 SEHNR, CDR2 FQNEAQ (reference sequence). V shed 6 bases and J shed 0 bases, with 15 bases lying between them. Generated by immunoSEQ multiplex PCR, the TCRdb table keeps only in-frame clones and is missing some. The table lists about 180,000 clones, just over 85% of them singletons. The sample was peripheral blood, taken 28 days after the second AZD1222 dose. The sequence was obtained from an adult who received the AZD1222 COVID-19 vaccine. This chain uses TRBV7-9 with TRBJ1-3; possibly TRBD1 for D (5 bases). The CDR3 protein is CASRPRDSSSGNTIYF. CDR3 bases: TGTGCCAGCAGACCCCGGGACTCATCCTCTGGAAACACCATATATTTT.